What follows is one T cell receptor beta chain and its context. What it binds is unknown. The data originate from a study of T cell responses to AZD1222 COVID-19 vaccine. Only in-frame clones appear in the TCRdb table, and some are missing; sequencing was by immunoSEQ multiplex PCR. Altogether about 120,000 clones are present, approximately 84% being singletons, with the ten largest covering 6.5% to 9.5%. Study conclusions and caveats: Spike as a whole was targeted by vaccine-associated CD4 TCRs, dominant at 160-218 and 743-854.

The sample was peripheral blood, taken on day 0 of AZD1222 vaccination. This receptor was taken from an adult in good health.

The CDR3 region has the DNA TGTGCCAGCAGCGAAGGACGGGGTAAACAGCCCCAGCATTTT. Amino acids: CASSEGRGKQPQHF. V and J are TRBV3-1 (or the pseudogene TRBV3-2) and TRBJ1-5; D is uncertain. The CDR3 is made up of 14 amino acids. Germline CDR1 LGHDT, CDR2 YNNKEL (reference sequence). The V end was cut by 5 bases, the J end by 7 bases, with 15 bases between.